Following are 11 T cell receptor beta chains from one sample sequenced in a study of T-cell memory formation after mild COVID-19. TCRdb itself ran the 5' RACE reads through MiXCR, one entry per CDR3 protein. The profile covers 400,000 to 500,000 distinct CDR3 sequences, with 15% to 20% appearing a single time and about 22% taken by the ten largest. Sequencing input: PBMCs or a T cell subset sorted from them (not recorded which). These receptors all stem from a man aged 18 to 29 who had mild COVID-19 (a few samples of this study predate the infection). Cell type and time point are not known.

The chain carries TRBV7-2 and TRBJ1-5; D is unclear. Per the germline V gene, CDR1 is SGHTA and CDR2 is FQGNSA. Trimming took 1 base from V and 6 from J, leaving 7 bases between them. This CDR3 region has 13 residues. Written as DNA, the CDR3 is TGTGCCAGCAGCTTAGTGAGAGGTCAGCCCCAGCATTTT. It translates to CASSLVRGQPQHF.

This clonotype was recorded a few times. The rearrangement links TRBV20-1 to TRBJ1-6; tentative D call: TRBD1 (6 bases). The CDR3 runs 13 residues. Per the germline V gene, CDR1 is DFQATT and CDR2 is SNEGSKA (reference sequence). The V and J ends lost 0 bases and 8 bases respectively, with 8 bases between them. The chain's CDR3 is CSARDTGHSPLHF. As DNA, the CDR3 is TGCAGTGCTAGAGACACAGGGCATTCACCCCTCCACTTT.

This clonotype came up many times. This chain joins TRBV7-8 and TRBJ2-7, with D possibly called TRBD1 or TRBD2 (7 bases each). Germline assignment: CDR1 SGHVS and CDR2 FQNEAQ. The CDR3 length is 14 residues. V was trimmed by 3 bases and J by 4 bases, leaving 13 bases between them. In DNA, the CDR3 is TGTGCCAGCAGCTTTCAGGGGGGGCGGTACGAGCAGTACTTC. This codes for CASSFQGGRYEQYF.

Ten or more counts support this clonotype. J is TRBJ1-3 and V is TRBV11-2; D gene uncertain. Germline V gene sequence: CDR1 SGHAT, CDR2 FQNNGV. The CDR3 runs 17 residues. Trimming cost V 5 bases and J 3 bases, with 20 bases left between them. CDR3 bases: TGTGCCAGCAGCCCCCTCGGTGGGCGGGAGCTTGGAAACACCATATATTTT. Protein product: CASSPLGGRELGNTIYF. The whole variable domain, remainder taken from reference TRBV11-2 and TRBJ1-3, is EAGVAQSPRYKIIEKRQSVAFWCNPISGHATLYWYQQILGQGPKLLIQFQNNGVVDDSQLPKDRFSAERLKGVDSTLKIQPAKLEDSAVYLCASSPLGGRELGNTIYFGEGSWLTVV.

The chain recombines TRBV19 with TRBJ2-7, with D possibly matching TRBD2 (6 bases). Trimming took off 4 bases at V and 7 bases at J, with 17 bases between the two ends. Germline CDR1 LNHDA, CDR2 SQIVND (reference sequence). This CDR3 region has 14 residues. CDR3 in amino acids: CASSRDSRRGEQYF. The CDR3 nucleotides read TGTGCCAGTAGTAGGGACTCACGACGCGGGGAGCAGTACTTC.

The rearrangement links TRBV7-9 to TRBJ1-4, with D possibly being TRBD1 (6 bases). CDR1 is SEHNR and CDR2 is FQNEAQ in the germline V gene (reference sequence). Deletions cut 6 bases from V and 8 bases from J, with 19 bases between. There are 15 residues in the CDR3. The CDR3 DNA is TGTGCCAGCAGGCCGGGGGCCCTGGGTTCCGAAAAACTGTTTTTT. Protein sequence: CASRPGALGSEKLFF.

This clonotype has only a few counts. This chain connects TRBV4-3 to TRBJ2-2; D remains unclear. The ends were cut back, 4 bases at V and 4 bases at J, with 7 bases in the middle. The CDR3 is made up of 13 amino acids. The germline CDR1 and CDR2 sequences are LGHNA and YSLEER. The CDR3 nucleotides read TGCGCCAGCAGCCCCGGATCCACCGGGGAGCTGTTTTTT. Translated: CASSPGSTGELFF.

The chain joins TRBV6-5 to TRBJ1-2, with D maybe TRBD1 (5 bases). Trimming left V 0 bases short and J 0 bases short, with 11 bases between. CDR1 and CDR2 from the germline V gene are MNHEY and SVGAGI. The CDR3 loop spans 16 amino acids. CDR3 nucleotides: TGTGCCAGCAGTTACTCGAGCAGGGCAGCTAACTATGGCTACACCTTC. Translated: CASSYSSRAANYGYTF.

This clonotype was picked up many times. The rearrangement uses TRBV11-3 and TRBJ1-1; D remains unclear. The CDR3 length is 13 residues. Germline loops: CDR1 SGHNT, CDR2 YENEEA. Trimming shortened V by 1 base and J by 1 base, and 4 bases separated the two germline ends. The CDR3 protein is CASSLGENTEAFF. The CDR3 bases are TGTGCCAGCAGCTTAGGGGAGAACACTGAAGCTTTCTTT.

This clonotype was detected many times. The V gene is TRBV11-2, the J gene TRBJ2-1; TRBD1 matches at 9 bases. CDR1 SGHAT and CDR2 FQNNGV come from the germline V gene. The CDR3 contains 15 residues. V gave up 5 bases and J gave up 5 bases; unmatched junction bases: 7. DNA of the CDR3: TGTGCCAGCAGCATACGGGACAGGGTCCACAATGAGCAGTTCTTC. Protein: CASSIRDRVHNEQFF.

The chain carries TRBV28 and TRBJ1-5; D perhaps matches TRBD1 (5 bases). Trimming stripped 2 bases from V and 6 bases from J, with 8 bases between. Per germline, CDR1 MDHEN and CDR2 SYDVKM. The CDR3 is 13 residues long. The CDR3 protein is CASSLPGSQPQHF. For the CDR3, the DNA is TGTGCCAGCAGTTTACCAGGGAGTCAGCCCCAGCATTTT.